This TCR beta chain is from a study of cytomegalovirus exposure and HLA in healthy donors. This CDR3 comprises 13 residues. V was cut by 5 bases and J by 9 bases, with 14 bases left in between. Germline V gene lookup returns CDR1 LNHNV and CDR2 YYDKDF (reference sequence). In the PCR, 60 Vbeta and 13 Jbeta primers were used. Generated by immunoSEQ multiplex PCR, the TCRdb table keeps only in-frame clones and is missing some. Here the sample spans more than 95,000 clones, over 75% being singletons. The receptor comes from a woman aged 35 to 49 in good health and CMV-seropositive. The chain employs TRBV15 and TRBJ2-1; tentatively, D is TRBD2 (5 bases). Sequencing was performed on PBMCs. Here the CDR3 reads CATSQSPGGEQFF. The CDR3 DNA reads as TGTGCCACCAGCCAGAGCCCCGGAGGTGAGCAGTTCTTC.